Listed below are T cell receptor beta chains from one sample, sequenced in a study of T cells in Graves' hyperthyroidism and ophthalmopathy. TCRdb redid the calling of the multiplex PCR reads with MiXCR, one entry per CDR3 protein. The sample consists of 450,000 to 700,000 distinct CDR3 sequences, around 45% of them appearing once. Sequences were obtained from peripheral blood or thyroid tissue (not recorded which). These receptors were collected from a woman younger than 35 with Graves' hyperthyroidism. The CDR3 runs from the conserved cysteine through the conserved F or W. D genes are given only for firm matches. Clone sizes are given selectively: once, few, many, or a class where the clone is expanded.

J,size,V,D,DNA,CDR3
TRBJ2-7,NA,TRBV9,TRBD1,TGTGCCAGCAGCGCCGCGGACAGGGTTTCCTACGAGCAGTACTTC,CASSAADRVSYEQYF
TRBJ1-2,once,TRBV4-3,TRBD1,TGCGCCAGCAGCCCCAGGACAGGGGGAGTTCTAAACTATGGCTACACCTTC,CASSPRTGGVLNYGYTF
TRBJ2-5,many,TRBV4-1,NA,TGCGCCAGCAGCCAAGATTCCAGCCTCGAGACCCAGTACTTC,CASSQDSSLETQYF
TRBJ2-7,many,TRBV5-1,TRBD1,TGCGCCAGCAGCCTGGCCGTGGGACAGGCCTACGAGCAGTACTTC,CASSLAVGQAYEQYF
TRBJ2-1,NA,TRBV7-9,NA,TGTGCCAGCAGCTTAGCCGGGCCCCAGTTCTTC,CASSLAGPQFF
TRBJ2-6,many,TRBV24-1,NA,TGTGCCACCAGTGATCGAAGGGCAGGGGGGGTCTCTGGGGCCAACGTCCTGACTTTC,CATSDRRAGGVSGANVLTF
TRBJ2-7,NA,TRBV4-1,TRBD1,TGCGCCAGCAGCCGACCGGACAGGGTCTCCTACGAGCAGTACTTC,CASSRPDRVSYEQYF
TRBJ2-7,many,TRBV7-6,NA,TGTGCCAGCAGCTTGGACCCGGGGAGATCTTACGAGCAGTACTTC,CASSLDPGRSYEQYF
TRBJ1-1,many,TRBV7-9,TRBD1,TGTGCCAGCGGCCCTCGGACAGGGGTTTTGATGAACACTGAAGCTTTCTTT,CASGPRTGVLMNTEAFF
TRBJ2-5,many,TRBV3-1,NA,TGTGCCAGCAGCCAAGATGTCGGTGCGCGAGAGACCCAGTACTTC,CASSQDVGARETQYF
TRBJ1-5,NA,TRBV15,NA,TGTGCCACCAGGAGGGAGGTGAAAGGCGGTCAGCCCCAGCATTTT,CATRREVKGGQPQHF